This T cell receptor (beta chain) was found in a study of low-dose radiotherapy and immunotherapy resistance in tumors. About the study: The study delivered 0.5 Gy per fraction every 2 weeks to Cohort 1, totaling 6.5 Gy. Intravenously given cyclophosphamide 200 mg/m2 followed a two-week schedule that placed each dose one day before radiation and immunotherapy.

First-strand cDNA relied on TRAV- and TRBV-specific primers spanning alpha and beta chains. With a constant-region primer and a V-primer adapter, TCRs were subjected to roughly 20 PCR cycles of amplification. TCRdb passed the reads through MiXCR, listing each CDR3 protein once. Among tens of thousands of distinct CDR3 sequences, under 25% were seen once, and the ten largest hold around 13%. Germline lookup yields CDR1 DFQATT and CDR2 SNEGSKA (reference sequence). The V and J ends lost 4 bases and 1 base respectively, with 10 bases between them. This CDR3 contains 13 residues. Time point noted: after trial treatment. Treatment denoted: LDRT plus nivolumab, ipilimumab, low-dose cyclophosphamide and aspirin (RACIN trial). In its sample, this clonotype was seen many times.

Material: PBMCs, obtained after low-dose radiotherapy plus immunotherapy. The TCR was taken from a female donor with ovarian cancer. The chain is built from TRBV20-1 and TRBJ1-1; TRBD1 is a possible D gene (5 bases). Here the CDR3 reads CSATPGGNTEAFF. In nucleotides, the CDR3 is TGCAGTGCTACCCCGGGGGGGAACACTGAAGCTTTCTTT.